This TCR beta chain was sequenced in a study of blood T cell repertoires in COVID-19. The CDR3 extends over 14 amino acids. Germline CDR1 reads LNHDA; CDR2 reads SQIVND (reference sequence). After removal of 7 bases from V and 2 bases from J, the junction contained 4 bases not matched to a gene. Methods used by the authors: Amplifying reference gene primers gave estimates of nucleated cell counts. The table came from immunoSEQ multiplex PCR; TCRdb's copy has only in-frame clones and leaves some out. V and J calls and clone size follow that table, whereas D and trimming were derived from the DNA. The table includes roughly 150,000 clones, roughly three quarters detected once.

This chain joins TRBV19 and TRBJ1-3; 8 bases map to TRBD1. Sequencing input: PBMCs or T cells enriched from blood (not recorded which). This receptor was identified in a woman aged 45-65 years who had recovered from COVID-19. CDR3 protein: CASNRGQAGNTIYF. The CDR3 coding sequence is TGTGCCAGTAACAGGGGACAGGCTGGAAACACCATATATTTT.